The 15 T cell receptor beta chains in this list originate from one sample, sequenced in a study of control samples from healthy donors and cancer patients (dated by TCRdb to 2020 to 2021). The library was obtained by the immunoSEQ multiplex PCR assay. The source is immuneACCESS, and TCRdb retained only in-frame sequences with V and J called. Part of the clones is not carried over; for the studies checked, unresolved V genes explain less than half of this, and the remainder is unexplained. Present in this sample are about 160,000 clones, 96% of which were seen just once. The ten largest account for approximately 1% of the sample. Sequencing was performed on blood. These TCRs come from a woman aged 25 to 39 in good health.

This clone has a single count. The chain joins TRBV7-9 to TRBJ1-4, with D unresolved. The CDR3 loop spans 15 amino acids. V lost 1 base and J lost 5, with 11 bases in between. CDR1 and CDR2 (germline): SEHNR, FQNEAQ (reference sequence). The CDR3: CASSLGSDPNEKLFF. Here the CDR3 DNA reads TGTGCCAGCAGCTTAGGGAGTGACCCGAATGAAAAACTGTTTTTT.

The chain links TRBV21-1 to TRBJ2-7; no DNA check was done on the table's D call, TRBD1. TRBV21-1 is reported as a pseudogene. The CDR3 consists of 14 residues. CDR3 region: CASSRGSPSYEQYF. CDR3 DNA sequence: TGTGCCAGCAGCAGGGGCTCCCCCTCCTACGAGCAGTACTTC.

CDR3 loop: CASCSVSLFNYGYTF. Here the CDR3 DNA reads TGTGCCAGCTGCTCAGTTTCATTATTTAACTATGGCTACACCTTC. The genes are TRBV6-4 and TRBJ1-2; D gene ambiguous. Germline loops: CDR1 MRHNA, CDR2 SNTAGT. The V end lost 8 bases, the J end lost 1 base, and 17 bases lay between the germline ends. CDR3 length: 15 amino acids.

The J gene is TRBJ1-4, the V gene TRBV5-1; 12 bases match TRBD1. The CDR3 spans 18 residues. CDR1 is SGHRS and CDR2 is YFSETQ in the germline V gene. J was trimmed by 0 bases and V by 7 bases; bases with no gene match: 10. The DNA of the CDR3 is TGCGCCAGCGGCCCCGGGACAGGGGGCCCTCCAACTAATGAAAAACTGTTTTTT. Residues: CASGPGTGGPPTNEKLFF.

The rearrangement uses TRBV7-9 and TRBJ1-3; D ambiguous. CDR3 length: 17 residues. V was clipped by 2 bases and J by 0 bases, with 14 bases between them. From germline, CDR1 is SEHNR and CDR2 FQNEAQ (reference sequence). The chain's CDR3 is CASSLTAWAASGNTIYF. The CDR3 region has the DNA TGTGCCAGCAGCTTAACCGCCTGGGCAGCCTCTGGAAACACCATATATTTT.

The chain combines TRBV15 with TRBJ1-5; no clear D. The CDR3 loop spans 18 amino acids. The V gene's germline CDR1 is LNHNV and CDR2 YYDKDF (reference sequence). With 0 bases removed from V and 0 bases from J, the gap between germline ends came to 15 bases. CDR3 in DNA: TGTGCCACCAGCAGAGACAGGCCCAGCCTCTATAGCAATCAGCCCCAGCATTTT. It specifies CATSRDRPSLYSNQPQHF. The complete variable domain, with remaining parts taken from reference TRBV15 and TRBJ1-5, reads DAMVIQNPRYQVTQFGKPVTLSCSQTLNHNVMYWYQQKSSQAPKLLFHYYDKDFNNEADTPDNFQSRRPNTSFCFLDIRSPGLGDTAMYLCATSRDRPSLYSNQPQHFGDGTRLSIL.

The genes are TRBV7-2 and TRBJ2-7; 9 nucleotides align to TRBD2. Germline values: CDR1 SGHTA, CDR2 FQGNSA. The CDR3 runs to 16 residues. The V segment lost 1 base and the J segment 6 bases; nucleotides outside the gene matches: 10. The CDR3 DNA reads TGTGCCAGCAGCTTAGTTGGGACTAGCAGGGGCGGCGAGCAGTACTTC. Its translation is CASSLVGTSRGGEQYF.

This clone was counted a single time. The chain employs TRBV6-1 and TRBJ1-2; D gene unclear. Germline assignment: CDR1 MNHNS and CDR2 SASEGT. The CDR3 is 15 amino acids. V lost 0 bases and J lost 6, with 14 bases in between. CDR3 sequence reads: CASSEAGSLFHGYTF. The CDR3 DNA sequence: TGTGCCAGCAGTGAAGCCGGCAGTCTTTTTCATGGCTACACCTTC.

This clone was seen just once. This chain joins TRBV5-1 and TRBJ2-6; D is uncertain. The ends were cut back, 2 bases at V and 4 bases at J, with 10 bases in the middle. The CDR3 consists of 15 residues. Germline CDR1 reads SGHRS; CDR2 reads YFSETQ. The CDR3 coding sequence is TGCGCCAGCAGCTTCGGGCAGGCCGGGGCCAACGTCCTGACTTTC. Translating it yields CASSFGQAGANVLTF.

The chain has TRBV14 and TRBJ2-1, with D maybe TRBD1 (6 bases). The germline V gene has CDR1 SGHDN and CDR2 FVKESK. The CDR3 has 17 residues. With 0 bases removed from V and 0 bases from J, the gap between germline ends came to 12 bases. The CDR3 reads CASSQEQGLSSYNEQFF. As DNA, the CDR3 is TGTGCCAGCAGCCAAGAACAGGGTCTAAGCTCCTACAATGAGCAGTTCTTC.

The chain combines TRBV29-1 with TRBJ2-1; 11 bases are a match to TRBD2. Losses at the gene ends were 6 bases for V and 7 bases for J; bases not matched to a gene: 8. CDR3 length equals 14 residues. Germline V gene sequence: CDR1 SQVTM, CDR2 ANQGSEA. DNA of the CDR3: TGCAGCGTCCTGACTAGCGGGAATTTAAATGAGCAGTTCTTC. Amino acid sequence: CSVLTSGNLNEQFF.

A word on this clone: Other DNA sequences in the same sample also yield this CDR3. V usage is TRBV3-1 (or the pseudogene TRBV3-2) and J usage is TRBJ1-6; 11 bases match TRBD1. The junction had 0 bases not matched to a gene; V was cut back by 1 base and J by 7 bases. CDR3 length: 15 amino acids. CDR1 and CDR2 from the germline V gene are LGHDT and YNNKEL (reference sequence). CDR3 region: CASSQGTGGNSPLHF. In DNA, the CDR3 is TGTGCCAGCAGCCAAGGGACAGGGGGCAATTCACCCCTCCACTTT.

The rearrangement joins TRBV18 to TRBJ2-5, with TRBD2 matching over 14 bases. V shed 3 bases, J shed 2 bases, and the junction held 2 bases outside the gene matches. Germline CDR1 KGHSH, CDR2 LQKENI. The length of the CDR3 is 16 residues. In DNA, the CDR3 is TGTGCCAGCTCACCTAGACTAGCGGGAGGGCAAGAGACCCAGTACTTC. Its protein is CASSPRLAGGQETQYF.

The rearrangement joins TRBV5-4 to TRBJ1-2, with D possibly matching TRBD1 (6 bases). The CDR3 has 15 amino acids. CDR1 SGHNT and CDR2 YYREEE come from the germline V gene (reference sequence). The V end was cut by 0 bases, the J end by 0 bases, with 9 bases between. The CDR3 sequence: CASSLVNRANYGYTF. The DNA for the CDR3 is TGTGCCAGCAGCTTGGTTAACAGGGCTAACTATGGCTACACCTTC.

The chain employs TRBV2 and TRBJ2-5; D remains ambiguous. V was shortened by 7 bases and J by 5 bases, with 11 bases between the two germline ends. The V gene's germline CDR1 is SNHLY and CDR2 FYNNEI. CDR3 length: 12 residues. This CDR3 reads CASMGSQETQYF. The CDR3 coding sequence is TGTGCCAGCATGGGGTCTCAGGAGACCCAGTACTTC.